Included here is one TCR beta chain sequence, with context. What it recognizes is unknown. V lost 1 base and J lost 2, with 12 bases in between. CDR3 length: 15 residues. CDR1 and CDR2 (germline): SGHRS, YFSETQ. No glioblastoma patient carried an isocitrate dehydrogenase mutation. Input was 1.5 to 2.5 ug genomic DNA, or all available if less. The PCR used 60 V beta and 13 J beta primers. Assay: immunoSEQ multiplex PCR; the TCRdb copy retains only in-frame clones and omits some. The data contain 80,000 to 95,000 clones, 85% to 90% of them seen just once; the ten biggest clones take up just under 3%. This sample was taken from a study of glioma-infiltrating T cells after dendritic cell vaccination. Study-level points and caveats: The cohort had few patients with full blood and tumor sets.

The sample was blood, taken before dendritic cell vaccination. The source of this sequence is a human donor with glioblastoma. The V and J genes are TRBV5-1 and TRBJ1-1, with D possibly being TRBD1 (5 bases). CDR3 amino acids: CASSLSPTANTEAFF. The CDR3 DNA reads TGCGCCAGCAGCTTGAGTCCGACAGCCAACACTGAAGCTTTCTTT.